The 18 T cell receptor beta chains reported below all come from one sample, sequenced in a study of T cell responses to AZD1222 COVID-19 vaccine. TCRdb keeps only in-frame clones here, not all; method: immunoSEQ multiplex PCR. The profile shows about 120,000 clones, 92% of them singletons. Sequencing was performed on peripheral blood, taken on day 0 of AZD1222 vaccination. These receptor sequences come from an adult in good health.

The chain employs TRBV7-9 and TRBJ2-2; the match to TRBD2 covers 13 bases. Germline loops: CDR1 SEHNR, CDR2 FQNEAQ (reference sequence). The CDR3 runs to 17 residues. The V and J ends lost 6 bases and 5 bases, in that order; junction bases with no gene match: 9. Here the CDR3 reads CASRFGLAGVRTGELFF. The CDR3 bases are TGTGCCAGCAGATTCGGACTAGCGGGAGTAAGAACCGGGGAGCTGTTTTTT. The full variable domain, completed using reference TRBV7-9 and TRBJ2-2, is DTGVSQNPRHKITKRGQNVTFRCDPISEHNRLYWYRQTLGQGPEFLTYFQNEAQLEKSRLLSDRFSAERPKGSFSTLEIQRTEQGDSAMYLCASRFGLAGVRTGELFFGEGSRLTVL.

The V and J genes are TRBV27 and TRBJ2-5; either TRBD1 or TRBD2 may fit D (6 bases each). V shed 8 bases and J shed 1 base, with 20 bases lying between them. The germline gives CDR1 MNHEY, CDR2 SMNVEV (reference sequence). This CDR3 has 16 amino acids. In DNA form, the CDR3 reads TGTGCCAGCTCCTCAGGGGAGGTTACTATCCAAGAGACCCAGTACTTC. Protein: CASSSGEVTIQETQYF.

This clone was detected only once. The chain recombines TRBV25-1 with TRBJ2-7, with D possibly TRBD2 on 5 matching bases. The CDR3 sequence is 13 residues long. Per the germline V gene, CDR1 is MGHDK and CDR2 is SYGVNS. The V end lost 3 bases, the J end lost 0 bases, and 6 bases lay between the germline ends. CDR3 nucleotide sequence: TGTGCCAGCAGTGACGGGGTCTCCTACGAGCAGTACTTC. Translated: CASSDGVSYEQYF.

The chain uses TRBV5-1 and TRBJ1-1, with a weak D call TRBD1 (5 bases). CDR3 length: 18 amino acids. The V gene's germline CDR1 is SGHRS and CDR2 YFSETQ. Between the trimmed V and J ends, which lost 0 bases and 5 bases, there was a span of 23 bases. The DNA for the CDR3 is TGCGCCAGCAGCTTGGTCCCACGGGACGGGAGAGGTAAGACTGAAGCTTTCTTT. Translation: CASSLVPRDGRGKTEAFF.

V and J are TRBV9 and TRBJ1-2; TRBD1 is a possible D gene (6 bases). Germline V CDR1 and CDR2: SGDLS, YYNGEE. The CDR3 runs to 13 residues. Trimming shortened V by 4 bases and J by 2 bases, and 9 bases separated the two germline ends. The CDR3 coding sequence is TGTGCCAGCAGCAGGACAGAGAACTATGGCTACACCTTC. Residues: CASSRTENYGYTF.

The rearrangement uses TRBV24-1 and TRBJ2-5, with D unresolved. CDR3 size: 13 residues. Trimming left V 5 bases short and J 4 bases short, with 10 bases between. The germline V gene encodes CDR1 KGHDR and CDR2 SFDVKD. The CDR3 DNA reads TGTGCCACCAGTGTGAGCTTAGGAGAGACCCAGTACTTC. This translates into CATSVSLGETQYF.

The rearrangement joins TRBV23-1 to TRBJ1-4, with D uncertain. TRBV23-1 is recorded as an ORF, its role being uncertain. The CDR3 sequence is 13 residues long. V dropped 8 bases and J dropped 10 bases, with 17 bases sitting between them. CDR3 in amino acids: CASSTGPVRKLFF. CDR3 DNA sequence: TGCGCCAGCTCGACCGGGCCCGTGAGAAAACTGTTTTTT.

This clone has a handful of counts. The sample holds other DNA sequences that translate to the same CDR3. The chain combines TRBV28 with TRBJ2-7; 9 bases align to TRBD1. The V segment lost 5 bases and the J segment 0 bases; nucleotides outside the gene matches: 5. CDR1 and CDR2 from the germline V gene are MDHEN and SYDVKM. This CDR3 has 15 residues. CDR3 residues: CASSVTGQGSYEQYF. CDR3 nucleotides: TGTGCCAGCAGTGTAACGGGACAGGGCTCCTACGAGCAGTACTTC.

The rearrangement links TRBV12-5 to TRBJ1-2; 8 bases are a match to TRBD1. V trimming: 7 bases; J trimming: 2 bases; junction bases outside the gene matches: 9. The CDR3 extends over 15 amino acids. Germline V gene lookup returns CDR1 LGHNT and CDR2 FRNRAP. The CDR3 nucleotides are TGTGCTAGTGCCCTAGCCAGGGGGCAGAACTATGGCTACACCTTC. It yields the protein CASALARGQNYGYTF.

The chain has TRBV24-1 and TRBJ2-3; 8 positions agree with TRBD2. Per germline, CDR1 KGHDR and CDR2 SFDVKD. The trim removed 6 bases at V and 0 bases at J, leaving 4 bases unmatched. The CDR3 length is 15 residues. The CDR3 region has the DNA TGTGCCACCAGTCCCCGGGGGGGAAGCACAGATACGCAGTATTTT. Its protein product is CATSPRGGSTDTQYF.

The chain uses TRBV6-1 and TRBJ2-1; D is undetermined. The CDR3 has 13 amino acids. Trimming took off 2 bases at V and 3 bases at J, with 5 bases between the two ends. Germline CDR1 is MNHNS and CDR2 is SASEGT. The CDR3 DNA reads TGTGCCAGCAGTGAACTCGGCTACAATGAGCAGTTCTTC. It specifies CASSELGYNEQFF.

The gene calls are TRBV4-3 and TRBJ1-2; the match to TRBD1 covers 7 bases. The junction had 10 bases not matched to a gene; V was cut back by 0 bases and J by 3 bases. CDR3 length: 17 amino acids. Germline CDR1 LGHNA, CDR2 YSLEER. For the CDR3, the DNA is TGCGCCAGCAGCCAAGATACCCCGACAGGGTTCGACTATGGCTACACCTTC. This codes for CASSQDTPTGFDYGYTF.

The V and J genes are TRBV5-5 and TRBJ2-1, with D possibly TRBD1 on 6 matching bases. This CDR3 contains 15 residues. The germline CDR1 and CDR2 sequences are SGHKS and YYEKEE (reference sequence). V was trimmed by 4 bases and J by 4 bases, leaving 15 bases between them. The DNA for the CDR3 is TGTGCCAGCAGCCTTTCGACAGGAGCGTACAATGAGCAGTTCTTC. It encodes CASSLSTGAYNEQFF. The full variable domain, in which reference TRBV5-5 and TRBJ2-1 provide the parts outside the CDR3, is DAGVTQSPTHLIKTRGQQVTLRCSPISGHKSVSWYQQVLGQGPQFIFQYYEKEERGRGNFPDRFSARQFPNYSSELNVNALLLGDSALYLCASSLSTGAYNEQFFGPGTRLTVL.

DNA of the CDR3: TGTGCCAGCAGCCCTGCCGCAGGGGATACAGATACGCAGTATTTT. Encoded protein: CASSPAAGDTDTQYF. The rearrangement joins TRBV7-2 to TRBJ2-3; D is possibly TRBD1 (6 bases). The V end lost 5 bases, the J end lost 3 bases, and 15 bases lay between the germline ends. Germline V lookup: CDR1 SGHTA, CDR2 FQGNSA. This CDR3 spans 15 amino acids.

This chain joins TRBV6-5 and TRBJ1-2; 8 positions agree with TRBD1. Germline CDR1 is MNHEY and CDR2 is SVGAGI. This CDR3 has 14 residues. V was clipped by 4 bases and J by 8 bases; unmatched bases: 9. CDR3 loop: CASSFGQGPGGYTF. DNA for the CDR3: TGTGCCAGCAGTTTCGGACAGGGTCCGGGGGGCTACACCTTC.

The gene calls are TRBV6-1 and TRBJ1-1, with D perhaps matching TRBD1 (6 bases). Germline values: CDR1 MNHNS, CDR2 SASEGT. This CDR3 region has 14 residues. Trimming took 1 base from V and 7 from J, leaving 13 bases between them. The CDR3 spells CASSEGRETGEAFF. Written as DNA, the CDR3 is TGTGCCAGCAGTGAAGGGAGAGAGACAGGTGAAGCTTTCTTT.

The genes are TRBV6-5 and TRBJ1-2; D gene ambiguous. Germline lookup yields CDR1 MNHEY and CDR2 SVGAGI. The CDR3 is made up of 16 amino acids. Trimming left V 4 bases short and J 4 bases short, with 19 bases between. The CDR3 protein is CASSWSLSGNSYGYTF. The CDR3 region has the DNA TGTGCCAGCAGTTGGTCCCTAAGCGGAAACTCCTATGGCTACACCTTC.

The chain employs TRBV5-1 and TRBJ2-2; D could derive from TRBD1 or TRBD2 (5 bases each). V was pared by 0 bases and J by 3 bases, with 9 bases between. CDR3 size: 15 residues. Germline CDR1 is SGHRS and CDR2 is YFSETQ. In DNA form, the CDR3 reads TGCGCCAGCAGCTTGGCACAGGAGGACACCGGGGAGCTGTTTTTT. The encoded protein is CASSLAQEDTGELFF.